A single sample is the source of the 11 T cell receptor beta chains below, sequenced in a study of blood T cells in healthy people across ages. Using a J-beta primer mix together with a sample-barcoded 5' primer, a second PCR was run for roughly 6 to 12 cycles. TCRdb re-called the 5' RACE reads through MiXCR, storing one row per CDR3 protein. The data show 1.5 million to 2 million distinct CDR3 sequences, around half seen once. Sequencing was performed on blood. The origin of the receptors is a middle-aged woman in good health.

V gene TRBV7-9 combines with J gene TRBJ1-6, with D uncertain. CDR1 and CDR2 from the germline V gene are SEHNR and FQNEAQ (reference sequence). The CDR3 has 15 residues. Trimming pared 2 bases from V and 9 bases from J, leaving 14 bases between. The CDR3 DNA sequence: TGTGCCAGCAGCTTAAGGTCTGGGAATGGTTCACCCCTCCACTTT. Protein sequence: CASSLRSGNGSPLHF.

The chain employs TRBV20-1 and TRBJ1-2, with D perhaps matching TRBD1 (5 bases). The CDR3 sequence is 14 residues long. V was cut by 3 bases and J by 4 bases, with 15 bases left in between. Germline CDR1 DFQATT, CDR2 SNEGSKA (reference sequence). CDR3 nucleotide sequence: TGCAGTGCTAGCGGCAGGGTAGGAGGCTATGGCTACACCTTC. This codes for CSASGRVGGYGYTF.

This clonotype has a handful of counts. V and J are TRBV20-1 and TRBJ1-6, with D unresolved. V was pared by 8 bases and J by 7 bases, with 18 bases between. The CDR3 contains 14 residues. Germline values: CDR1 DFQATT, CDR2 SNEGSKA (reference sequence). The CDR3 DNA sequence: TGCAGTCCTTCGGGAGGTACAAGGAATTCACCCCTCCACTTT. Translation: CSPSGGTRNSPLHF.

V and J are TRBV25-1 and TRBJ1-2; D is perhaps TRBD1 (5 bases). There are 15 residues in the CDR3. The V end was cut by 3 bases, the J end by 5 bases, with 16 bases between. Germline V gene data show CDR1 as MGHDK and CDR2 as SYGVNS. The CDR3 protein is CASSDSRGSPYGYTF. The CDR3 DNA follows: TGTGCCAGCAGTGATTCTCGGGGCAGTCCTTATGGCTACACCTTC.

V and J are TRBV7-9 and TRBJ2-5; a weak D match, TRBD2 (5 bases). V dropped 8 bases and J dropped 7 bases, with 17 bases sitting between them. This CDR3 comprises 13 residues. From germline, CDR1 is SEHNR and CDR2 FQNEAQ (reference sequence). CDR3 sequence: CASGSPVARTQYF. CDR3 in DNA: TGTGCCAGCGGCTCCCCGGTAGCGCGGACCCAGTACTTC.

This sequence joins TRBV20-1 and TRBJ2-5, with 7 bases matching TRBD1. CDR3 length: 13 residues. V lost 6 bases and J lost 4; bases outside the gene matches: 8. CDR1 is DFQATT and CDR2 is SNEGSKA in the germline V gene (reference sequence). CDR3 region: CSAEDRRTETQYF. For the CDR3, the DNA is TGCAGTGCCGAGGACAGGCGGACAGAGACCCAGTACTTC.

The sample holds a few counts of this clonotype. V and J are TRBV12-3 or TRBV12-4 and TRBJ2-7, with D perhaps TRBD1 or TRBD2 (6 bases each). The length of the CDR3 is 16 residues. V gave up 5 bases and J gave up 0 bases, with 17 bases separating them. The CDR3 sequence is CASSTGWGASSYEQYF. The CDR3, as DNA: TGTGCCAGCAGTACCGGGTGGGGGGCAAGCTCCTACGAGCAGTACTTC.

On this clonotype: In this CDR3 the conserved last residue, phenylalanine or tryptophan, is missing, so a read error is likely. The chain couples TRBV20-1 to TRBJ2-1; weak D call: TRBD2 (5 bases). The germline CDR1 and CDR2 sequences are DFQATT and SNEGSKA (reference sequence). CDR3 size: 12 residues. V was trimmed by 6 bases and J by 12 bases, leaving 18 bases between them. This CDR3 is CSAPLRGLGQFL. The DNA of the CDR3 is TGCAGTGCCCCCCTTCGAGGGCTGGGGCAGTTCTTA.

This clonotype has just a few counts. The chain couples TRBV7-2 to TRBJ2-4, with TRBD1 identical over 7 bases. Germline V gene sequence: CDR1 SGHTA, CDR2 FQGNSA. The V gene end was trimmed by 5 bases and the J gene end by 0 bases; junction bases not matched to a gene: 16. The CDR3 length is 19 residues. The CDR3 sequence is CASSASGRGQTLAKNIQYF. CDR3 in DNA: TGTGCCAGCAGCGCCTCCGGCCGGGGACAGACACTAGCCAAAAACATTCAGTACTTC.

The V gene is TRBV4-2, the J gene TRBJ2-4, with 9 positions matching TRBD2. The DNA matches TRBJ2-7 better at its end, which makes the J call doubtful. Germline V lookup: CDR1 LGHNA, CDR2 YNFKEQ. The CDR3 covers 16 residues. CDR3 nucleotides: TGTGCCAGCAGCCAGACATGGACTAGCGCAACCTACGAGCAGTACTTC. This encodes CASSQTWTSATYEQYF.

V and J are TRBV6-6 and TRBJ1-6; TRBD1 is a possible D gene (6 bases). V was clipped by 5 bases and J by 9 bases, with 14 bases between them. CDR1 and CDR2 (germline): MNHNY, SVGAGI (reference sequence). This CDR3 contains 14 residues. This CDR3 reads CASSGGGSGSPLHF. DNA of the CDR3: TGTGCCAGCAGTGGAGGGGGGAGCGGTTCACCCCTCCACTTT.